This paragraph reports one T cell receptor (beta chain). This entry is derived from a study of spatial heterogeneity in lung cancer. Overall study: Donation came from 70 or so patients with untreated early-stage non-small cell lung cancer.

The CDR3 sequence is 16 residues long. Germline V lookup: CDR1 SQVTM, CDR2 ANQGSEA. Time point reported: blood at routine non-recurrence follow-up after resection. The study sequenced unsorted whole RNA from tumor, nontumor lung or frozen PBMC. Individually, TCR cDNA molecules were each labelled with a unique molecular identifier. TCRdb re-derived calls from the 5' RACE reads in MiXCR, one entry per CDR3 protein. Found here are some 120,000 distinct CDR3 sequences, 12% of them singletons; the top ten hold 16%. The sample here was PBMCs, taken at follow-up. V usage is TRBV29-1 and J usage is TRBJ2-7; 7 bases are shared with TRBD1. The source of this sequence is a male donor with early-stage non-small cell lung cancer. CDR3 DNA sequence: TGCAGTGCTCAACTCAAGAAGGACAGGATGTCCTACGAGCAGTACTTC. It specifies CSAQLKKDRMSYEQYF.